This TCR beta chain is from a study of radiotherapy plus CTLA-4 blockade in lung cancer. With V trimmed by 4 bases and J by 8 bases, 13 bases remained unmatched. This CDR3 contains 15 residues. In germline, CDR1 is SNHLY, CDR2 FYNNEI. Study outcomes and limitations: Clones derived from tumor TCRs expanded in blood after radiotherapy plus ipilimumab.

As for this clone: The antigen remains undetermined.

Data came from immunoSEQ multiplex PCR; TCRdb stores just in-frame clones and leaves some out. Among about 110,000 clones listed, 85% were seen once. The material sequenced was peripheral blood, taken from a patient treated with radiotherapy plus ipilimumab. The rearrangement links TRBV2 to TRBJ1-2; 7 positions agree with TRBD1. This sequence was found in a human donor with non-small cell lung cancer that progressed on radiotherapy plus ipilimumab. Some clones in this sample may be carry-over from other donors' samples. The CDR3 region has the DNA TGTGCCAGCAGTGTCGGGGACAGCGGCCCGAGGGGCTACACCTTC. Protein: CASSVGDSGPRGYTF. Variable domain in full (rest from reference TRBV2 and TRBJ1-2): EPEVTQTPSHQVTQMGQEVILRCVPISNHLYFYWYRQILGQKVEFLVSFYNNEISEKSEIFDDQFSVERPDGSNFTLKIRSTKLEDSAMYFCASSVGDSGPRGYTFGSGTRLTVV.